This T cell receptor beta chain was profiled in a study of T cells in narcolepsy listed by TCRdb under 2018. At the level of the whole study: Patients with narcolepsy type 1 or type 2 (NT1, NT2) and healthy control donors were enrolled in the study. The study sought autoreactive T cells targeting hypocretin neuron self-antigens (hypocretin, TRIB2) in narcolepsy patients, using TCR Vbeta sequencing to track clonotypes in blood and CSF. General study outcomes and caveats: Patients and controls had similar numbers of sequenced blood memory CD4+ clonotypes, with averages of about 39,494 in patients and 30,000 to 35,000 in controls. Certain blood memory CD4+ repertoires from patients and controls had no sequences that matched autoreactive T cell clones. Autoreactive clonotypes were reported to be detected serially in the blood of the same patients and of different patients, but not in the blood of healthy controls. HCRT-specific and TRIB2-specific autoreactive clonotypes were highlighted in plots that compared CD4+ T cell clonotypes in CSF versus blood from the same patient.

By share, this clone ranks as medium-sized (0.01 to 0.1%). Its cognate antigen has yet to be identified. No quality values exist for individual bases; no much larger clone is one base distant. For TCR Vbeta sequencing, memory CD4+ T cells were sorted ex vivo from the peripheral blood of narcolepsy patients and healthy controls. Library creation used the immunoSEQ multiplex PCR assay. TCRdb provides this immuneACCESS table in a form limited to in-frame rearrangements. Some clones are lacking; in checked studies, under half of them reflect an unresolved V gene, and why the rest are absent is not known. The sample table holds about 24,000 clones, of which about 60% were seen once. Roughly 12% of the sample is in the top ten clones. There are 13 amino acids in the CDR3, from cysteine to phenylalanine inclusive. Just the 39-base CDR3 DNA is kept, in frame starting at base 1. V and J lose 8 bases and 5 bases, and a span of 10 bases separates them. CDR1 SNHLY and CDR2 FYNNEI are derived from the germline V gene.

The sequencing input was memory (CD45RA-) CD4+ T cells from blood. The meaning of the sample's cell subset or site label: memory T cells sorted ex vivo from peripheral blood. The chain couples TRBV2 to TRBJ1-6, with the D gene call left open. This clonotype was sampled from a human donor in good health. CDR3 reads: CASGTRNNSPLHF. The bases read TGTGCCAGCGGTACAAGGAATAATTCACCCCTCCACTTT.